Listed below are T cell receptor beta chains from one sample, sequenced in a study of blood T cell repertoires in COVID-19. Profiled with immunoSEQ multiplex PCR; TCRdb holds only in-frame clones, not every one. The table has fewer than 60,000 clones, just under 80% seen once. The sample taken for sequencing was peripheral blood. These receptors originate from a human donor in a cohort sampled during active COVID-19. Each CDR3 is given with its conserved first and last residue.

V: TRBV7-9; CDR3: CASSRGFTSGRDNEQFF
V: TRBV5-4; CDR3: CASSLGTGGNYEQYF
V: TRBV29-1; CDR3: CSVGGLGQSGWTYEQYF
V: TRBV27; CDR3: CASTQTGPNTGELFF
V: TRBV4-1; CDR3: CASSQDLDEQFF
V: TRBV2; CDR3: CASRKTGLSTEAFF
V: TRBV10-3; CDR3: CAISARQGDNSPLHF
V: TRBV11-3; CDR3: CASSSIRGYTEAFF
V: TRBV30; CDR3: CAWSVQGTRNSPLHF
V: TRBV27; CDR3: CASSQTQGPYSNQPQHF
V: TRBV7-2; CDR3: CASSLERNSPLHF
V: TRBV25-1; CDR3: CASRRGQGIYTQYF
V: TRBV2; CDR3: CASREFSDEQFF
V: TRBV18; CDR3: CASSTGSPSIYGYTF
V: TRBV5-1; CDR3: CASRGSGEVSEAFF
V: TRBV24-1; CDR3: CATEDGKSTDTQYF
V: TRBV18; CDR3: CASSPPRGSYGYTF
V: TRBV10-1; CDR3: CASSELLAGLGYNEQFF
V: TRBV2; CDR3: CASDRRYYNEQFF
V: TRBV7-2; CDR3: CASSPRGGGAYEQFF
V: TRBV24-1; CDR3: CATSPSGISTDTQYF
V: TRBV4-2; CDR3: CASSQVGRGKTNYGYTF
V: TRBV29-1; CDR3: CSVRDRILGYTF
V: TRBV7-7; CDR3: CASSLEGRGRSYEQYF
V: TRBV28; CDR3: CASSSNTHRNTEAFF
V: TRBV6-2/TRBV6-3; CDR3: CASSPQQGKGEKLFF
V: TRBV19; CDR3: CASIGKDRYNNEQFF